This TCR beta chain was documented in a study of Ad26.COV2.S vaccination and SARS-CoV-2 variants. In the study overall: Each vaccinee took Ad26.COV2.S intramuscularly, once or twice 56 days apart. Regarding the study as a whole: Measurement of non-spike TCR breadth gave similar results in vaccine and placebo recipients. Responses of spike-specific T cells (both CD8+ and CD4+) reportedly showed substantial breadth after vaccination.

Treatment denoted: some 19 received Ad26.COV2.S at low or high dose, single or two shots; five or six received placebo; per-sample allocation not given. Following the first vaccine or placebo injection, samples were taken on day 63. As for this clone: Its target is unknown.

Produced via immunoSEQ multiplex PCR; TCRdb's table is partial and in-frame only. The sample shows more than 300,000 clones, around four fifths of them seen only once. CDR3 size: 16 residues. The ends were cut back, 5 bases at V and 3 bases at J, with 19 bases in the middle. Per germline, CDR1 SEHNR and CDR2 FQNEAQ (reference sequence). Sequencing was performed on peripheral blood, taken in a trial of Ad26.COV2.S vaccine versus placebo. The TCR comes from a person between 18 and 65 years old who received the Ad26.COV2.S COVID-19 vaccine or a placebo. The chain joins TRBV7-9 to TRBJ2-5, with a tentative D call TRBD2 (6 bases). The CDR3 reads CASSLRGRVVEETQYF. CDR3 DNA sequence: TGTGCCAGCAGCCTGCGGGGCAGGGTAGTAGAAGAGACCCAGTACTTC.